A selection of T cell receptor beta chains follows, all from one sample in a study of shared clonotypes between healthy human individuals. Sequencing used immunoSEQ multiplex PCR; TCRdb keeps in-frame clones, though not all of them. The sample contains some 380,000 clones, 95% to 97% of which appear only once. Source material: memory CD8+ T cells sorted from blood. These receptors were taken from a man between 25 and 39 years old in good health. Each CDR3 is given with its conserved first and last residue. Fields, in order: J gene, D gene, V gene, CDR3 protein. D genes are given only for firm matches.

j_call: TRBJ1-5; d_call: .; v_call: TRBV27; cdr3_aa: CASSLGAGRQPQHF
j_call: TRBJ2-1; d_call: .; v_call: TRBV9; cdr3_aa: CASSAYSYNEQFF
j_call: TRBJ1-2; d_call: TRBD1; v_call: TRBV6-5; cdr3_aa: CASSYSGQGAGGYTF
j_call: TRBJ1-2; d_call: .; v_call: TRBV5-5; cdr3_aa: CASSPGRGVYTF
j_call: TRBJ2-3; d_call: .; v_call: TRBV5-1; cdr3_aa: CASNSEGSTDTQYF
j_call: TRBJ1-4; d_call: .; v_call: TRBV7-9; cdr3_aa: CASSLSWGGELFF
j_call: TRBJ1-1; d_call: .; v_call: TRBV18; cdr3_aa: CASSPKERVNTEAFF
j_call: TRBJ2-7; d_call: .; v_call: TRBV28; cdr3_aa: CASNRDIGGYEQYF
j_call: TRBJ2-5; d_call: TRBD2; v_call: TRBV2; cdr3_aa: CASSGLVAGGLETQYF
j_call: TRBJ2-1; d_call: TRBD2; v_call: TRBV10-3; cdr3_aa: CAISELEGLGEFF
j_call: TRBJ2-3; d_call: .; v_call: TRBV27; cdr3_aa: CASTADRLTQYF
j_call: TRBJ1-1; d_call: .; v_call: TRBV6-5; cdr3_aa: CASSYRPNTEAFF
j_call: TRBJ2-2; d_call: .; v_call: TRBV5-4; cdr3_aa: CASSLGRAHPNTGELFF
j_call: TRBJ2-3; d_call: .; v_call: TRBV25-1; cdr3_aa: CASKGTTTDTQYF